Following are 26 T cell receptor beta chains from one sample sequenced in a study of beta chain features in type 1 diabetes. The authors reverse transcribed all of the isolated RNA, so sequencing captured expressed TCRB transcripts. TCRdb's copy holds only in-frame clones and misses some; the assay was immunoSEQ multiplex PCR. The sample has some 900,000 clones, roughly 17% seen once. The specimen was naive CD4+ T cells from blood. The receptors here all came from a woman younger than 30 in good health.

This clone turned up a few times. The CDR3 loop is CAIMNRDRGHEQYF. CDR3 nucleotide sequence: TGTGCCATCATGAACCGGGACAGGGGCCACGAGCAGTACTTC. The chain combines TRBV10-3 with TRBJ2-7; the match to TRBD1 covers 10 bases. J was trimmed by 5 bases and V by 7 bases; bases with no gene match: 8. The CDR3 length is 14 residues. Per the germline V gene, CDR1 is ENHRY and CDR2 is SYGVKD.

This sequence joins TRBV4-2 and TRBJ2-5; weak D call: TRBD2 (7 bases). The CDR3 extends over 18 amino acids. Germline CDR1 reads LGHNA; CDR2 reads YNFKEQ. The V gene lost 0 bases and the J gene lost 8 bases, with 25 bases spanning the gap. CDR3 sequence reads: CASSQDRYSGGAANTQYF. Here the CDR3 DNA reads TGTGCCAGCAGCCAAGATCGATATTCGGGGGGCGCCGCGAACACCCAGTACTTC.

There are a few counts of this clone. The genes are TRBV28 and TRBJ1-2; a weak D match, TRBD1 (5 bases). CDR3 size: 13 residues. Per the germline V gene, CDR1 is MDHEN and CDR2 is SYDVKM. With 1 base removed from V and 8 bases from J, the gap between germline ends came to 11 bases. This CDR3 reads CASSLSPRAGYTF. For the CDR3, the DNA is TGTGCCAGCAGTTTATCCCCCAGGGCAGGCTACACCTTC.

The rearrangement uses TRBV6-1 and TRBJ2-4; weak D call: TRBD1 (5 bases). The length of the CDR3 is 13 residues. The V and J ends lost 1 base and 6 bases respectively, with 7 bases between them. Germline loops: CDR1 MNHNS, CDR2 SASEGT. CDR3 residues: CASSEVTGNIQYF. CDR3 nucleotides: TGTGCCAGCAGTGAAGTTACAGGAAACATTCAGTACTTC.

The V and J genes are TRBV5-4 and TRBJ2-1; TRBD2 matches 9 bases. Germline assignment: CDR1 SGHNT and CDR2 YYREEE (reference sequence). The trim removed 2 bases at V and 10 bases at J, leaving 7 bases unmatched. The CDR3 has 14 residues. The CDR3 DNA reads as TGTGCCAGCAGCTTCCCGACTAGCGGTCAGGAGCAGTTCTTC. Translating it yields CASSFPTSGQEQFF.

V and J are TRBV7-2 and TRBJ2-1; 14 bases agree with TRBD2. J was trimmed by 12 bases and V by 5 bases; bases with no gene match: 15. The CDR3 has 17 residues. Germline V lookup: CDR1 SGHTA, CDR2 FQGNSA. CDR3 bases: TGTGCCAGCAGCCCCCGCGACGGGGGACTAGCGGGAGTGCGGCAGTTCTTC. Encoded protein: CASSPRDGGLAGVRQFF.

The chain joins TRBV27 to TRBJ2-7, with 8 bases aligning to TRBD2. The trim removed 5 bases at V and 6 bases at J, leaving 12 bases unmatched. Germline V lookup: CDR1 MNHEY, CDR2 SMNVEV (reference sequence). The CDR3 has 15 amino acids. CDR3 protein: CASSPLSSGSSEQYF. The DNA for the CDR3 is TGTGCCAGCAGTCCCCTGTCCAGCGGGAGTTCCGAGCAGTACTTC.

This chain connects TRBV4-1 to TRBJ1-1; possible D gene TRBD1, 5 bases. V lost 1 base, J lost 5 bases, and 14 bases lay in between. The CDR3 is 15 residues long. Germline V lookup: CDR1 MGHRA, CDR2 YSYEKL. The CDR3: CASSQVWQGGTEAFF. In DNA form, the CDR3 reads TGCGCCAGCAGCCAAGTATGGCAGGGAGGAACTGAAGCTTTCTTT.

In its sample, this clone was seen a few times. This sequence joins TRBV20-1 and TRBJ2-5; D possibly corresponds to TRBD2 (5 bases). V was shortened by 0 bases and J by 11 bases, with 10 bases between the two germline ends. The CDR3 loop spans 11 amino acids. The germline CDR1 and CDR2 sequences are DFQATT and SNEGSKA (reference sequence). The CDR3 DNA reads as TGCAGTGCTAGAGAAAAGGGAGAGCAGTACTTC. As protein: CSAREKGEQYF.

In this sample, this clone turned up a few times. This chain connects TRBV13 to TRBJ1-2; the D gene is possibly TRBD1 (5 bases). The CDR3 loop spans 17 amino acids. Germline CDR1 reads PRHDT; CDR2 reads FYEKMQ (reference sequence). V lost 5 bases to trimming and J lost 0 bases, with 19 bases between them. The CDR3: CASSHARQSQANYGYTF. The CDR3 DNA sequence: TGTGCCAGCAGCCACGCCCGACAGAGTCAGGCTAACTATGGCTACACCTTC.

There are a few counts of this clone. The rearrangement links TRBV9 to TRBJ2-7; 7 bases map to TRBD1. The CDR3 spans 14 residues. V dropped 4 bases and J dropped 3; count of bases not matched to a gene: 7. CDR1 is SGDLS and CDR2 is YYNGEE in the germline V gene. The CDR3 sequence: CASSLRDRNYEQYF. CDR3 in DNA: TGTGCCAGCAGCCTCCGGGACAGAAACTACGAGCAGTACTTC.

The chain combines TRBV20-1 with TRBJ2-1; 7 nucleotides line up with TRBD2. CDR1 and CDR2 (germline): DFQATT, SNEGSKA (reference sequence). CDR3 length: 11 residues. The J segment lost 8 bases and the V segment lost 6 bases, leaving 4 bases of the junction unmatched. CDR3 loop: CSATSPHEQFF. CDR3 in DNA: TGCAGTGCGACTAGCCCCCATGAGCAGTTCTTC.

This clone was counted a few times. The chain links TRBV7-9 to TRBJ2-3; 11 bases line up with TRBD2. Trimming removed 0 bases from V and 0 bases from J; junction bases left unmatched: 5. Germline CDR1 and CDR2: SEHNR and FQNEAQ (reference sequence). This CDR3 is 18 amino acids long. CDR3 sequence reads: CASSLARGLADSTDTQYF. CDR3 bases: TGTGCCAGCAGCTTAGCAAGGGGACTAGCGGATAGCACAGATACGCAGTATTTT.

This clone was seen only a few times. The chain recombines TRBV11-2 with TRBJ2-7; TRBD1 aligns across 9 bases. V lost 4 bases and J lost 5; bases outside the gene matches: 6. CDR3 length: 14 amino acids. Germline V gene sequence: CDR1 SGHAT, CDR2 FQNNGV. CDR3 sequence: CASSSRTGVNEQYF. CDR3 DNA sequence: TGTGCCAGCAGCTCTCGGACAGGGGTAAACGAGCAGTACTTC.

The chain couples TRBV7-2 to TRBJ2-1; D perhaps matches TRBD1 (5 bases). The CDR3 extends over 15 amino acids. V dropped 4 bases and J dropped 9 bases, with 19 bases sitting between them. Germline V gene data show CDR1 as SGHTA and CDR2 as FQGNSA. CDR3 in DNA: TGTGCCAGCAGCTCTGGGGCAGGGTTTATCGGTGAGCAGTTCTTC. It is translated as CASSSGAGFIGEQFF.

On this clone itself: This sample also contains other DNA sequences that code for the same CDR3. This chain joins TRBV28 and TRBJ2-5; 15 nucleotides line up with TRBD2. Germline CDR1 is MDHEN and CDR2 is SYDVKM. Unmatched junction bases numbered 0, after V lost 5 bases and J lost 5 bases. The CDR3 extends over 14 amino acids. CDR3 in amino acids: CASSGLAGGETQYF. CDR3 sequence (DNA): TGTGCCAGCAGTGGACTAGCGGGAGGGGAGACCCAGTACTTC.

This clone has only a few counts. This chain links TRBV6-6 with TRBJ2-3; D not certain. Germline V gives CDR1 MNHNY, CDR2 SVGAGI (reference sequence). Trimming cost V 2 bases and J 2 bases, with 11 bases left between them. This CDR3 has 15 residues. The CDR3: CASSYRVAATDTQYF. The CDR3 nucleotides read TGTGCCAGCAGTTACAGGGTAGCAGCCACAGATACGCAGTATTTT.

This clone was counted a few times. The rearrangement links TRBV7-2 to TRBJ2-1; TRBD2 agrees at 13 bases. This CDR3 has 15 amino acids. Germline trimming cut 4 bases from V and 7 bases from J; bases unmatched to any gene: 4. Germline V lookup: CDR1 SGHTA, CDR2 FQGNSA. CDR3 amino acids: CASSWTSGSSNEQFF. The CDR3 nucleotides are TGTGCCAGCAGCTGGACTAGCGGGAGTTCAAATGAGCAGTTCTTC.

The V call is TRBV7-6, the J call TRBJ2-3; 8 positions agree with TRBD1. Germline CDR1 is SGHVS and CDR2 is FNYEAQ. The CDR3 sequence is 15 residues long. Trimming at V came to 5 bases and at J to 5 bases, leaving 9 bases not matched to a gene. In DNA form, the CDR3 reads TGTGCCAGCAGCCGAGACAGGGGTGGAGGAGATACGCAGTATTTT. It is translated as CASSRDRGGGDTQYF.

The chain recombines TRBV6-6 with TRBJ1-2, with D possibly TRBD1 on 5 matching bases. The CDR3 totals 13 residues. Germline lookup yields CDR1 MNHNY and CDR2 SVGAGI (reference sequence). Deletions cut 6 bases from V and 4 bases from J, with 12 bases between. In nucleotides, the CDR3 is TGTGCCAGCAGACCAGGGCCTTCCTATGGCTACACCTTC. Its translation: CASRPGPSYGYTF.

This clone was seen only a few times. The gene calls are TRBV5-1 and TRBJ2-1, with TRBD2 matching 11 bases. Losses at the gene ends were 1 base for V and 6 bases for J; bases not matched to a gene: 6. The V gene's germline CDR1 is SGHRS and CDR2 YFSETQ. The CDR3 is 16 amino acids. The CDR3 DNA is TGCGCCAGCAGCTTGATAGCGGGAGGGCCGGGCAATGAGCAGTTCTTC. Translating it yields CASSLIAGGPGNEQFF.

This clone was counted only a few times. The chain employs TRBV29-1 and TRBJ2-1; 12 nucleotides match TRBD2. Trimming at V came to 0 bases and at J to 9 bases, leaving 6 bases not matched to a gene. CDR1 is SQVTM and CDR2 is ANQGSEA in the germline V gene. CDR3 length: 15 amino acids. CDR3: CSVEESSSGRGEQFF. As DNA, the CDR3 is TGCAGCGTTGAAGAGTCCTCTAGCGGGAGGGGTGAGCAGTTCTTC.

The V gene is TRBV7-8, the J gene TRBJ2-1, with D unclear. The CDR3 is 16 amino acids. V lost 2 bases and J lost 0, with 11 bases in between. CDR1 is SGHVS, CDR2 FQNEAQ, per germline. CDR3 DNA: TGTGCCAGCAGCTTAACAGACTGGAGCTCCTACAATGAGCAGTTCTTC. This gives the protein CASSLTDWSSYNEQFF. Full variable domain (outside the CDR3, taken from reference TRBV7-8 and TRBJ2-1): GAGVSQSPRYKVAKRGQDVALRCDPISGHVSLFWYQQALGQGPEFLTYFQNEAQLDKSGLPSDRFFAERPEGSVSTLKIQRTQQEDSAVYLCASSLTDWSSYNEQFFGPGTRLTVL.

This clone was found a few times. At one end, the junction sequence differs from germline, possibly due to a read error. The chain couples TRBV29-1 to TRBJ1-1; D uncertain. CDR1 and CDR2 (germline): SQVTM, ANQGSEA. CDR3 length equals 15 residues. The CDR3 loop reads CSVEAVRAVNTEAFF. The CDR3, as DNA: TGCAGCGTGGAAGCGGTGAGGGCGGTGAACACTGAAGCTTTCTTT.

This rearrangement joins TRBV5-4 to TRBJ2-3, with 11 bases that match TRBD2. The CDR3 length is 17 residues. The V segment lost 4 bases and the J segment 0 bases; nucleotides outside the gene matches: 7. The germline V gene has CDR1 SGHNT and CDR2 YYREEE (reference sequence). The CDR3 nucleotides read TGTGCCAGCAGCCCCGGGACTAGCGGCCCTAGCACAGATACGCAGTATTTT. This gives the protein CASSPGTSGPSTDTQYF.

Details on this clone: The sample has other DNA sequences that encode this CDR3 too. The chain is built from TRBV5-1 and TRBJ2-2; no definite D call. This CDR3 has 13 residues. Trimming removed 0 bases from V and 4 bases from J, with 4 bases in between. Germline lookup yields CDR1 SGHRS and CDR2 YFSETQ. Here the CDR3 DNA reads TGCGCCAGCAGCTTGGGCCCCACCGGGGAGCTGTTTTTT. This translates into CASSLGPTGELFF.